The next 21 T cell receptor beta chains were all read from a single sample in a study of T cell repertoires in cytomegalovirus infection. What these receptors recognize is not known. TCRdb processed the reads anew with MiXCR; each CDR3 protein has one entry. The sample carries hundreds of thousands of distinct CDR3 sequences, about 33% recorded once. The starting material was cultured CD8+ T cells from PBMCs, obtained from culture after CMV antigen stimulation. These receptors all come from a human donor in good health (CMV status not recorded). Some clones in this sample may be carry-over from other donors' samples.

This clonotype was seen only a few times. J is TRBJ2-2 and V is TRBV29-1; possibly TRBD1 or TRBD2 for D (5 bases each). Germline CDR1 reads SQVTM; CDR2 reads ANQGSEA. CDR3 length: 15 amino acids. V lost 6 bases and J lost 4, with 18 bases in between. CDR3 protein: CSVKPRDGTTGELFF. The DNA of the CDR3 is TGCAGCGTAAAACCACGGGACGGAACCACCGGGGAGCTGTTTTTT.

The rearrangement uses TRBV9 and TRBJ1-1, with 10 bases that match TRBD1. This CDR3 comprises 17 residues. V dropped 0 bases and J dropped 1; count of bases not matched to a gene: 6. Germline V lookup: CDR1 SGDLS, CDR2 YYNGEE. CDR3 region: CASSVAGTGARNTEAFF. The CDR3, as DNA: TGTGCCAGCAGCGTAGCTGGGACAGGGGCCCGGAACACTGAAGCTTTCTTT.

The gene calls are TRBV4-3 and TRBJ1-4, with D uncertain. The length of the CDR3 is 15 residues. The V gene lost 1 base and the J gene lost 3 bases, with 9 bases spanning the gap. Germline V gene lookup returns CDR1 LGHNA and CDR2 YSLEER. The CDR3 DNA reads TGCGCCAGCAGCCAAGTCGGACTACCTAATGAAAAACTGTTTTTT. It translates to CASSQVGLPNEKLFF.

This clonotype has just a few counts. The CDR3 loop reads CASSERRIRHYEQYF. The DNA of the CDR3 is TGCGCCAGCAGTGAGCGTCGGATCAGACACTACGAGCAGTACTTC. The genes are TRBV10-2 and TRBJ2-7; D is ambiguous. There are 15 residues in the CDR3. Deletions cut 2 bases from V and 3 bases from J, with 14 bases between. Germline assignment: CDR1 WSHSY and CDR2 SAAADI.

The genes are TRBV7-8 and TRBJ2-7; 10 bases map to TRBD2. The germline V gene has CDR1 SGHVS and CDR2 FQNEAQ. The trim removed 4 bases at V and 4 bases at J, leaving 13 bases unmatched. The CDR3 has 17 residues. CDR3 region: CASSSSPVAGGLYEQYV. In DNA form, the CDR3 reads TGTGCCAGCAGCTCCTCCCCGGTAGCGGGGGGCCTTTACGAGCAGTACGTC.

This clonotype was counted only a few times. The chain is built from TRBV7-8 and TRBJ2-1; TRBD1 matches at 9 bases. Losses at the gene ends were 0 bases for V and 5 bases for J; bases not matched to a gene: 11. The CDR3 sequence is 18 residues long. CDR1 is SGHVS, CDR2 FQNEAQ, per germline. The CDR3 bases are TGTGCCAGCAGCTTAGCTTATATTAGACAGGGGGACGACAATGAGCAGTTCTTC. Protein sequence: CASSLAYIRQGDDNEQFF.

The gene calls are TRBV18 and TRBJ1-6, with TRBD1 matching 8 bases. Germline CDR1 and CDR2: KGHSH and LQKENI. J lost 10 bases, V lost 0 bases, and 8 bases had no gene match. This CDR3 is built from 16 residues. The CDR3 DNA sequence: TGTGCCAGCTCACCACCGGGTACAGGGGGAAAATCACCCCTCCACTTT. It encodes CASSPPGTGGKSPLHF.

The table lists this clonotype with many counts. The chain links TRBV6-5 to TRBJ1-2, with TRBD1 identical over 7 bases. The CDR3 is 14 amino acids. V lost 0 bases, J lost 5 bases, and 3 bases stayed unmatched. Looked up from germline, CDR1 is MNHEY and CDR2 is SVGAGI. The CDR3 DNA is TGTGCCAGCAGTTACTCGTCACAGGGGTATGGCTACACCTTC. Its protein product is CASSYSSQGYGYTF.

The gene calls are TRBV6-2 or TRBV6-3 and TRBJ2-3, with D perhaps matching TRBD2 (5 bases). V lost 7 bases and J lost 2, with 13 bases in between. CDR3 length equals 14 residues. The V gene's germline CDR1 is MNHEY and CDR2 SVGEGT. The DNA for the CDR3 is TGTGCCAGCACGGTGGAGGATTACACAGATACGCAGTATTTT. Its translation is CASTVEDYTDTQYF.

There are many counts of this clonotype. This chain joins TRBV7-6 and TRBJ2-6; D unresolved. CDR1 SGHVS and CDR2 FNYEAQ come from the germline V gene. Trimming left V 5 bases short and J 0 bases short, with 17 bases between. The CDR3 spans 18 residues. CDR3 amino acids: CASSPRAGSYSGANVLTF. CDR3 coding DNA: TGTGCCAGCAGCCCCCGGGCAGGATCCTACTCTGGGGCCAACGTCCTGACTTTC.

The chain combines TRBV5-1 with TRBJ2-3; a possible D gene is TRBD2 (5 bases). This CDR3 region has 17 residues. Germline CDR1 reads SGHRS; CDR2 reads YFSETQ. With 1 base removed from V and 2 bases from J, the gap between germline ends came to 17 bases. CDR3 loop: CASSLSVAGLDTDTQYF. The CDR3 DNA follows: TGCGCCAGCAGCTTGAGTGTGGCCGGACTGGACACAGATACGCAGTATTTT.

In this sample, this clonotype turned up a few times. J is TRBJ2-1 and V is TRBV12-3 or TRBV12-4; 8 bases line up with TRBD2. V lost 7 bases, J lost 8 bases, and 13 bases stayed unmatched. The CDR3 has 15 amino acids. In DNA, the CDR3 is TGTGCCAGCACCTTTAGCGGGACTACCCTCGATGAGCAGTTCTTC. Residues: CASTFSGTTLDEQFF.

This sequence joins TRBV27 and TRBJ2-1, with D tentatively TRBD2 (5 bases). Germline V gene sequence: CDR1 MNHEY, CDR2 SMNVEV (reference sequence). The CDR3 has 16 amino acids. With 5 bases removed from V and 0 bases from J, the gap between germline ends came to 14 bases. Here the CDR3 reads CASSVAQKSSYNEQFF. Written as DNA, the CDR3 is TGTGCCAGCAGTGTAGCGCAGAAGAGCTCCTACAATGAGCAGTTCTTC.

This clonotype was recorded a few times. V and J are TRBV12-3 or TRBV12-4 and TRBJ1-5; 9 positions agree with TRBD1. Unmatched junction bases numbered 9, after V lost 5 bases and J lost 7 bases. The CDR3 consists of 15 residues. The CDR3: CASSQTGGFRQPQHF. The DNA for the CDR3 is TGTGCCAGCAGTCAGACAGGGGGATTTCGACAGCCCCAGCATTTT.

The chain recombines TRBV6-5 with TRBJ1-4; D is unclear. V lost 2 bases and J lost 0, with 13 bases in between. CDR1 and CDR2 from the germline V gene are MNHEY and SVGAGI. The CDR3 has 17 residues. CDR3 DNA sequence: TGTGCCAGCAGTTACACCGGAAGGATTGCAACTAATGAAAAACTGTTTTTT. Translating gives CASSYTGRIATNEKLFF.

V is TRBV20-1 and J is TRBJ2-5; 7 bases map to TRBD2. Germline assignment: CDR1 DFQATT and CDR2 SNEGSKA (reference sequence). This CDR3 region has 16 residues. V lost 7 bases and J lost 3; bases outside the gene matches: 17. The CDR3 region is CSGISESGGGEETQYF. CDR3 bases: TGCAGTGGGATATCAGAATCTGGGGGAGGGGAAGAGACCCAGTACTTC.

This clonotype occurred many times. V usage is TRBV7-2 and J usage is TRBJ1-1, with D perhaps TRBD1 (6 bases). This CDR3 is 16 amino acids long. In germline, CDR1 is SGHTA, CDR2 FQGNSA. V was shortened by 0 bases and J by 4 bases, with 15 bases between the two germline ends. For the CDR3, the DNA is TGTGCCAGCAGCTTAGCGCCCCGAGGGGGTGGCACTGAAGCTTTCTTT. This sequence encodes CASSLAPRGGGTEAFF.

This clonotype has only a few counts. The V gene is TRBV6-6, the J gene TRBJ1-2; 8 nucleotides match TRBD1. The CDR3 has 11 residues. Unmatched junction bases numbered 7, after V lost 11 bases and J lost 8 bases. Germline V gives CDR1 MNHNY, CDR2 SVGAGI (reference sequence). The CDR3 here is CAGLQGGGYTF. In DNA form, the CDR3 reads TGTGCCGGGCTACAGGGGGGCGGCTACACCTTC.

This clonotype was found a few times. The V and J genes are TRBV5-1 and TRBJ1-2; TRBD1 might be the D (5 bases). This CDR3 comprises 14 residues. Germline-derived CDR1 and CDR2 are SGHRS and YFSETQ. Trimming stripped 4 bases from V and 7 bases from J, with 17 bases between. This chain's CDR3 is CASSPGRGGGGYTF. CDR3 bases: TGCGCCAGCAGCCCGGGACGGGGGGGAGGTGGCTACACCTTC. The full variable domain, in which reference TRBV5-1 and TRBJ1-2 provide the parts outside the CDR3, is KAGVTQTPRYLIKTRGQQVTLSCSPISGHRSVSWYQQTPGQGLQFLFEYFSETQRNKGNFPGRFSGRQFSNSRSEMNVSTLELGDSALYLCASSPGRGGGGYTFGSGTRLTVV.

The chain couples TRBV12-3 or TRBV12-4 to TRBJ1-5, with 8 bases aligning to TRBD1. The CDR3 has 15 amino acids. The V segment lost 6 bases and the J segment 6 bases; nucleotides outside the gene matches: 10. This chain's CDR3 is CASSAGGGLGQPQHF. The CDR3 region has the DNA TGTGCCAGCAGCGCAGGGGGCGGATTGGGTCAGCCCCAGCATTTT.

This clonotype has more than one count but fewer than ten. J is TRBJ2-7 and V is TRBV7-2; D is perhaps TRBD2 (5 bases). With 1 base removed from V and 3 bases from J, the gap between germline ends came to 10 bases. Per germline, CDR1 SGHTA and CDR2 FQGNSA. This CDR3 has 14 amino acids. The CDR3 region has the DNA TGTGCCAGCAGCTTAGGAGGACTTTTCTACGAGCAGTACGTC. This codes for CASSLGGLFYEQYV.